This T cell receptor beta chain was profiled in a study of regulatory T cells in long-lasting Graves disease. Arm-PCR of CDR3 regions and iRepertoire HTBI primers were the basis on which TCR beta libraries were built. TCRdb processed the multiplex PCR reads anew with MiXCR; each CDR3 protein has one entry. The sample holds just over 600,000 distinct CDR3 sequences; roughly 16% are singletons and the top ten take 15% to 20%. Time point defined: newly diagnosed GD, antithyroid drugs for less than 3 months. The TCR library was prepared using RNA isolated from PBMCs. This CDR3 is 15 amino acids long. Trimming shortened V by 6 bases and J by 0 bases, and 12 bases separated the two germline ends. Germline CDR1 MNHEY, CDR2 SMNVEV (reference sequence). This clonotype was detected ten times or more. The same data also went into a second study, on T cells in Graves' hyperthyroidism and ophthalmopathy.

J is TRBJ1-5 and V is TRBV27, with no clear D. The sample in question was peripheral blood mononuclear cells (PBMCs), obtained at new diagnosis, from a patient treated with antithyroid drugs. This receptor was taken from a woman aged 25-40 years with Graves disease. CDR3 protein: CASRIQANSNQPQHF. The CDR3 nucleotides are TGTGCCAGCAGGATCCAGGCAAATAGCAATCAGCCCCAGCATTTT.